This T cell receptor beta chain was recovered during a study of CD8+ T cells in alopecia areata. Notes on the study in general: TCRs were shared less clearly across patients than in mice, possibly for HLA-related reasons. Sequence data from scalp samples additionally include resident alphabeta T cells of normal skin. For lesional scalp, especially alopecia totalis/universalis, clonality was higher than in normal scalp.

Both peripheral blood and punch biopsies of lesional scalp skin were obtained from patients who had alopecia areata. cDNA reverse transcribed from extracted RNA served as the sequencing template. This table comes from immunoSEQ multiplex PCR, and its TCRdb copy is limited to in-frame clones, with some not included. The top ten clones hold over 9.5% of a sample with 100,000 to 150,000 clones, 45% to 50% of them seen once. Worth noting for this clone: Its antigen is undetermined. Other nucleotide sequences from this sample produce the same CDR3.

The TCR comes from a human donor with alopecia areata. Sample: NKG2D-low CD8+ T cells sorted from blood.

CDR3 region: CASSLRGETQYF. Written as DNA, the CDR3 is TGTGCCAGCAGTTTGAGGGGGGAGACCCAGTACTTC. V and J are TRBV27 and TRBJ2-5; D might be TRBD1 (6 bases). Trimming removed 3 bases from V and 5 bases from J, with 7 bases in between. The CDR3 covers 12 residues. In germline, CDR1 is MNHEY, CDR2 SMNVEV (reference sequence).